The T cell receptor (beta chain) under discussion was sequenced for a study of blood T cell repertoires in COVID-19. The ends were cut back, 2 bases at V and 3 bases at J, with 11 bases in the middle. The CDR3 has 14 residues. The germline V gene has CDR1 SGHDT and CDR2 YYEEEE. Data came from immunoSEQ multiplex PCR; TCRdb stores just in-frame clones and leaves some out. The sample has under 300,000 clones; over 70% are singletons. The sample comprised PBMCs or T cells enriched from blood (not recorded which). This sequence joins TRBV5-6 and TRBJ2-5; D perhaps matches TRBD2 (6 bases). This sequence was found in a woman aged 40 to 50 who had been exposed to COVID-19. CDR3 sequence: CASSFLGGEETQYF. CDR3 nucleotide sequence: TGTGCCAGCAGCTTTTTGGGGGGAGAAGAGACCCAGTACTTC. The variable domain in full, with the rest retrieved from reference TRBV5-6 and TRBJ2-5, is DAGVTQSPTHLIKTRGQQVTLRCSPKSGHDTVSWYQQALGQGPQFIFQYYEEEERQRGNFPDRFSGHQFPNYSSELNVNALLLGDSALYLCASSFLGGEETQYFGPGTRLLVL.